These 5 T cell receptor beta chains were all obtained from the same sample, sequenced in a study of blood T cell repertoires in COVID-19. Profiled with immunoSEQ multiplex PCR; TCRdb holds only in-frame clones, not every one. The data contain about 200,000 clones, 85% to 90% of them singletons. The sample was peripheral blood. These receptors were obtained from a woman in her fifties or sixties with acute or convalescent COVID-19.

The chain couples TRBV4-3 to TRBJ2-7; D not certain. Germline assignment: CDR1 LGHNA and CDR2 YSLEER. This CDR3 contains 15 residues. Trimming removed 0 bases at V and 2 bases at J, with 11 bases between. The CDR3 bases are TGCGCCAGCAGCCAAGATGGGCCAGGCGCCTACGAGCAGTACTTC. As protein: CASSQDGPGAYEQYF.

This CDR3 is CASSEQGLGNTIYF. CDR3 nucleotide sequence: TGCGCCAGCAGTGAACAGGGCCTTGGAAACACCATATATTTT. V and J are TRBV10-2 and TRBJ1-3; TRBD1 is a possible D gene (6 bases). Germline V CDR1 and CDR2: WSHSY, SAAADI. Trimming took 3 bases from V and 3 from J, leaving 9 bases between them. The CDR3 runs 14 residues.

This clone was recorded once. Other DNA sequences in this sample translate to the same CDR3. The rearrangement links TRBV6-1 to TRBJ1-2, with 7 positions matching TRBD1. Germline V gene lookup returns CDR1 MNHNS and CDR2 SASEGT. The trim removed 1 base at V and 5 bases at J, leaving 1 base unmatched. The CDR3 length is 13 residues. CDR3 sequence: CASSEGQGYGYTF. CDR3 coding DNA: TGTGCCAGCAGTGAAGGACAGGGTTATGGCTACACCTTC.

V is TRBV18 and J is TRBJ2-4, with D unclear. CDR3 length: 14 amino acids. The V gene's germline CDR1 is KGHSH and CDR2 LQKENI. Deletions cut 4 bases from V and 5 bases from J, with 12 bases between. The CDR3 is CASSLAVRQNIQYF. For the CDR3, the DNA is TGTGCCAGCTCACTAGCAGTGCGTCAAAACATTCAGTACTTC.

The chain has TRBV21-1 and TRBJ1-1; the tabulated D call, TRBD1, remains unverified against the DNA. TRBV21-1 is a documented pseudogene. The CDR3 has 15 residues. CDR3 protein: CASSPSTGMNTEAFF. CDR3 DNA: TGTGCCAGCAGCCCTTCGACAGGTATGAACACTGAAGCTTTCTTT.